This note documents a single T cell receptor beta chain sequence. The data are from a study of blood T cell repertoires in COVID-19. Study-wide context: Collection of acute and convalescent COVID-19 samples took place in the United States, Italy and Spain. The cDNA or gDNA used as material had been derived from T cells, B-cell-depleted T cells, or PBMCs.

The method was immunoSEQ multiplex PCR; TCRdb's version includes in-frame clones alone and lacks a portion of them. The table records roughly 100,000 clones, roughly 82% of them present only once. Germline CDR1 SNHLY, CDR2 FYNNEI. V trimming: 3 bases; J trimming: 2 bases; junction bases outside the gene matches: 6. This CDR3 is 16 amino acids long. The receptor's source is a man between 60 and 75 years old with acute or convalescent COVID-19. The sample was peripheral blood. This chain links TRBV2 with TRBJ1-4, with TRBD1 matching 7 bases. The DNA for the CDR3 is TGTGCCAGCAGTGATACAGGGGTTCGGACTAATGAAAAACTGTTTTTT. It encodes CASSDTGVRTNEKLFF.